The clone carrying this T cell receptor beta chain was observed a few times. Its antigen is as yet unknown. Universal primer sites and UMIs were introduced during 5'RACE template-switching synthesis of TCR cDNA. TCRdb reprocessed the 5' RACE reads via MiXCR and lists one record per CDR3 protein. This table has 350,000 to 550,000 distinct CDR3 sequences, 18% appearing once. This entry belongs to a study of T cells after yellow fever vaccination. Turning to the study itself: Low-cell-number fractions underwent preparation using SMART-Seq v4 Ultra Low Input. Findings of the study overall: Some clonotypes, a small share, were shared between CD4 and CD8 compartments. FACS-sorted repertoires might harbor abundant contaminating clonotypes from the bulk population.

V dropped 2 bases and J dropped 3 bases, with 11 bases sitting between them. The CDR3 is made up of 14 amino acids. Germline loops: CDR1 SGHAT, CDR2 FQNNGV. Sequencing used PBMCs, obtained before the yellow fever booster vaccination. The origin of this receptor is a man aged 18 to 29 who received the YFV17D yellow fever vaccine. The chain couples TRBV11-2 to TRBJ2-7, with D hard to call. DNA for the CDR3: TGTGCCAGCAGCTTAAGTGCGCATTACTACGAGCAGTACTTC. Its translation is CASSLSAHYYEQYF.